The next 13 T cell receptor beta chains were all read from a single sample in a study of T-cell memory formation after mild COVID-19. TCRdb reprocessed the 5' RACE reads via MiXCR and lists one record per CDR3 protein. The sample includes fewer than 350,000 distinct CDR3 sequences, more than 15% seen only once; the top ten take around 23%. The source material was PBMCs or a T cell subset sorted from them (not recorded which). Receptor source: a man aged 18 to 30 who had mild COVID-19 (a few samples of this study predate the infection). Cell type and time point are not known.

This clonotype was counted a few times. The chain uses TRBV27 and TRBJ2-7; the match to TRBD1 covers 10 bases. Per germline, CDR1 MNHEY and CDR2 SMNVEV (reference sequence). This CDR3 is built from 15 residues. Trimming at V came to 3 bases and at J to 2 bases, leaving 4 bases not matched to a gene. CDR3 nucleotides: TGTGCCAGCAGTTTTGGACAGGGGGGGACCTACGAGCAGTACTTC. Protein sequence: CASSFGQGGTYEQYF.

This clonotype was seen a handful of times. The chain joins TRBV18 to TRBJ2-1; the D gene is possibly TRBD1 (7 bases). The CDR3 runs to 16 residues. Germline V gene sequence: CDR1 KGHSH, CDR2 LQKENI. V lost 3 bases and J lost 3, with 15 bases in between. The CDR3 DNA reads TGTGCCAGCTCACCCGCGGAGGGGGCGGTCTACAATGAGCAGTTCTTC. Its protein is CASSPAEGAVYNEQFF.

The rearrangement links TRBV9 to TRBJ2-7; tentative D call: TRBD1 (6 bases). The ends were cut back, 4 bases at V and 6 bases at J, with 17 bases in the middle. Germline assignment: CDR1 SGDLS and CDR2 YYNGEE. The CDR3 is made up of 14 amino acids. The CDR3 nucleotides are TGTGCCAGCAGCACAGACCCCACAGGGATCGAGCAGTACTTC. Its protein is CASSTDPTGIEQYF.

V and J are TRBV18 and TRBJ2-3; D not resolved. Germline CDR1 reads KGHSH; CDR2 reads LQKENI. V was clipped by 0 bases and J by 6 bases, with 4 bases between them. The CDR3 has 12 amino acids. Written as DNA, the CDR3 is TGTGCCAGCTCACCACCGTTGGATACGCAGTATTTT. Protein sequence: CASSPPLDTQYF.

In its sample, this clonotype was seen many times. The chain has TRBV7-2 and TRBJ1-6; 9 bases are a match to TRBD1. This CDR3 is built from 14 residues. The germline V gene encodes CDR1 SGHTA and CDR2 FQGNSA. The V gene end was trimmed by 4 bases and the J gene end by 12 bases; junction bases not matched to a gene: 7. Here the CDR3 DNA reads TGTGCCAGCAGCTCCGGGACAGGGCAACGACCCCTCCACTTT. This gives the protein CASSSGTGQRPLHF.

The CDR3 DNA sequence: TGCGCCAGCAGCCGCTCGGGGGATACGCAGTATTTT. Translation gives CASSRSGDTQYF. The rearrangement uses TRBV5-1 and TRBJ2-3, with a weak D call TRBD2 (5 bases). Germline assignment: CDR1 SGHRS and CDR2 YFSETQ. The CDR3 covers 12 residues. V lost 4 bases and J lost 6, with 9 bases in between. The full variable domain, its missing parts supplied by reference TRBV5-1 and TRBJ2-3, is KAGVTQTPRYLIKTRGQQVTLSCSPISGHRSVSWYQQTPGQGLQFLFEYFSETQRNKGNFPGRFSGRQFSNSRSEMNVSTLELGDSALYLCASSRSGDTQYFGPGTRLTVL.

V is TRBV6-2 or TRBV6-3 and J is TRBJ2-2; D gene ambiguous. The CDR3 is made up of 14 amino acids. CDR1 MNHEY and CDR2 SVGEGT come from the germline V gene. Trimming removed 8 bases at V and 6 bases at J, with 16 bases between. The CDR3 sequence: CASRFHPQAGELFF. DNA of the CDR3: TGTGCCAGCCGATTCCATCCCCAGGCCGGGGAGCTGTTTTTT.

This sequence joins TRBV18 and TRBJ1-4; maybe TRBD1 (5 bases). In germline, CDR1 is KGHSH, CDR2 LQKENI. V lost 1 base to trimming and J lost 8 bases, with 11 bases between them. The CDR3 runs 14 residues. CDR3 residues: CASSPRGVEEKLFF. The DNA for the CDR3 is TGTGCCAGCTCACCACGAGGGGTGGAAGAAAAACTGTTTTTT.

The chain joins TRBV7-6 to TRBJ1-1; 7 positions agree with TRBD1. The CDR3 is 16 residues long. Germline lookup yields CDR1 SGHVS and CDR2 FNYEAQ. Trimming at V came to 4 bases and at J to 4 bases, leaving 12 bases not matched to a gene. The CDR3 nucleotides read TGTGCCAGCAGCTCAGTGGTGGTAGGGGGCCCCACTGAAGCTTTCTTT. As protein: CASSSVVVGGPTEAFF.

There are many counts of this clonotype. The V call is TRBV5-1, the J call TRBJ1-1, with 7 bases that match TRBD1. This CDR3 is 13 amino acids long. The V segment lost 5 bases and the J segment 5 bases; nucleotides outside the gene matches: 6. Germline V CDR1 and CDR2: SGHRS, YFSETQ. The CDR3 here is CASRTGIDTEAFF. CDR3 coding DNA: TGCGCCAGCAGGACAGGGATAGATACTGAAGCTTTCTTT.

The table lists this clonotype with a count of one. This CDR3 is CASTAGDRYEQYV. CDR3 nucleotides: TGTGCCAGCACTGCGGGGGATAGGTACGAGCAGTACGTC. V and J are TRBV6-2 or TRBV6-3 and TRBJ2-7; 7 nucleotides match TRBD2. The CDR3 runs to 13 residues. Germline CDR1 and CDR2: MNHEY and SVGEGT. V shed 7 bases, J shed 4 bases, and the junction held 7 bases outside the gene matches.

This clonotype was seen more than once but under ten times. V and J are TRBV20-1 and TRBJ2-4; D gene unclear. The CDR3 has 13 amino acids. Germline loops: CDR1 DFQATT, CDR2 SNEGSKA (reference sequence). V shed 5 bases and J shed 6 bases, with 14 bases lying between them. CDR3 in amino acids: CSASDRLPNIQYF. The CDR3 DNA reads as TGCAGTGCTTCGGACCGCCTCCCAAACATTCAGTACTTC.

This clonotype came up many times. CDR3 bases: TGTGCCAGCAGGGTAACGGGTCGTAACGGGGAGCTGTTTTTT. Its protein product is CASRVTGRNGELFF. J is TRBJ2-2 and V is TRBV7-3; no firm D call. The V and J ends lost 6 bases and 7 bases respectively, with 15 bases between them. CDR1 is SGHTA and CDR2 is FQGTGA in the germline V gene. The CDR3 sequence is 14 residues long.